This TCR beta chain originates from a study of blood T cell repertoires in COVID-19. Across the study: Donors in the United States, Italy and Spain gave samples during acute or convalescent COVID-19. T cells, B-cell-depleted T cells, or PBMCs provided the cDNA or gDNA that served as material.

The V end lost 4 bases, the J end lost 8 bases, and 7 bases lay between the germline ends. CDR1 and CDR2 (germline): SGHRS, YFSETQ. The CDR3 has 11 residues. Sequencing was performed with immunoSEQ multiplex PCR; in TCRdb, only in-frame clones are kept and a portion is missing. The sample carries 300,000 to 400,000 clones, about 87% recorded once. The gene calls are TRBV5-1 and TRBJ2-1; D possibly corresponds to TRBD1 (5 bases). This TCR came from an older woman with COVID-19, enrolled during active disease. Sequences were obtained from peripheral blood. The CDR3 reads CASSGAYEQFF. The DNA for the CDR3 is TGCGCCAGCAGCGGGGCGTATGAGCAGTTCTTC.